The T cell receptor (beta chain) under discussion was sequenced for a study of blood T cells in healthy people across ages. Study-wide points: Naive CD4+ cell counts and diversity both ran higher in long-lived than in aged donors. When one million T cells were used, diversity estimates were thought to be underestimates.

This clonotype was recorded once. What it binds is unknown. The CDR3 runs to 14 residues. Germline CDR1 reads MNHEY; CDR2 reads SVGEGT. Trimming took off 6 bases at V and 5 bases at J, with 13 bases between the two ends. The donors, healthy Caucasians from Russia, were aged roughly 6 to 100. Next came a second PCR, run for about 7 to 12 cycles, which used a sample-barcoded 5' primer along with a J-beta primer mix. Samples each returned at least 2.5 million CDR3-containing paired-end reads. MiXCR was run by TCRdb on the 5' RACE reads, yielding one entry per CDR3 protein. Among about 670,000 distinct CDR3 sequences listed, roughly half were seen once.

The genes are TRBV6-2 or TRBV6-3 and TRBJ1-4; D remains unclear. The source material was blood. This receptor was taken from a woman older than 75 in good health. Here the CDR3 reads CASSIQPWNEKLFF. As DNA, the CDR3 is TGTGCCAGCAGCATACAGCCATGGAATGAAAAACTGTTTTTT.